The next 21 T cell receptor beta chains were all read from a single sample in a study of blood T cell repertoires in COVID-19. The data were produced by immunoSEQ multiplex PCR, yet TCRdb's version contains in-frame clones alone and is incomplete. Of approximately 300,000 clones in the sample, approximately 89% were seen once. Sequencing was done on a sample of PBMCs or T cells enriched from blood (not recorded which). The source is a woman between 25 and 40 years old who had recovered from COVID-19.

The count of this clone is one. V gene TRBV2 combines with J gene TRBJ1-4; no definite D call. Per germline, CDR1 SNHLY and CDR2 FYNNEI. Trimming shortened V by 3 bases and J by 7 bases, and 12 bases separated the two germline ends. The CDR3 has 14 amino acids. The CDR3 loop reads CASSDARSSEKLFF. The DNA for the CDR3 is TGTGCCAGCAGTGATGCGAGGAGTAGTGAAAAACTGTTTTTT.

The chain joins TRBV30 to TRBJ1-6; D remains unclear. V was clipped by 3 bases and J by 5 bases, with 17 bases between them. The CDR3 extends over 16 amino acids. Germline CDR1 GTSNPN, CDR2 SVGIG (reference sequence). CDR3 sequence (DNA): TGTGCCTGGAGGGGATGGGAGGACTTTCATAATTCACCCCTCCACTTT. Amino acid sequence: CAWRGWEDFHNSPLHF.

This sequence joins TRBV13 and TRBJ2-1, with TRBD2 matching 9 bases. Looked up from germline, CDR1 is PRHDT and CDR2 is FYEKMQ (reference sequence). V gave up 4 bases and J gave up 0 bases; unmatched junction bases: 7. This CDR3 has 17 residues. The CDR3 DNA reads TGTGCCAGCAGCTACGGACTAGCGCAAAACTCCTACAATGAGCAGTTCTTC. Its translation: CASSYGLAQNSYNEQFF.

In regard to this clone: The identical CDR3 is also encoded by other nucleotide sequences in the sample. The rearrangement uses TRBV18 and TRBJ2-7; 8 bases are a match to TRBD2. The V gene end was trimmed by 6 bases and the J gene end by 0 bases; junction bases not matched to a gene: 4. Germline assignment: CDR1 KGHSH and CDR2 LQKENI. This CDR3 comprises 14 residues. The CDR3 region is CASSPGTSSYEQYF. The CDR3 DNA reads TGTGCCAGCTCCCCCGGGACTAGCTCCTACGAGCAGTACTTC. Combining the CDR3 with reference TRBV18 and TRBJ2-7 gives the whole variable domain NAGVMQNPRHLVRRRGQEARLRCSPMKGHSHVYWYRQLPEEGLKFMVYLQKENIIDESGMPKERFSAEFPKEGPSILRIQQVVRGDSAAYFCASSPGTSSYEQYFGPGTRLTVT.

CDR3 nucleotide sequence: TGTGCCTCTAAGGAGGGTGGTAATTCACCCCTCCACTTT. It specifies CASKEGGNSPLHF. This chain links TRBV19 with TRBJ1-6; D is uncertain. Germline V gene sequence: CDR1 LNHDA, CDR2 SQIVND (reference sequence). Trimming shortened V by 11 bases and J by 6 bases, and 14 bases separated the two germline ends. This CDR3 is 13 amino acids long.

V usage is TRBV6-5 and J usage is TRBJ2-7; 12 bases line up with TRBD1. Germline V gene sequence: CDR1 MNHEY, CDR2 SVGAGI. V was pared by 8 bases and J by 2 bases, with 7 bases of the junction left unmatched. This CDR3 contains 15 residues. The chain's CDR3 is CASLAGTGGTYEQYF. The CDR3 DNA reads as TGTGCCAGCCTTGCCGGGACAGGGGGCACCTACGAGCAGTACTTC.

The chain carries TRBV6-2 or TRBV6-3 and TRBJ1-5; D gene uncertain. The CDR3 has 16 residues. V was shortened by 4 bases and J by 4 bases, with 17 bases between the two germline ends. Germline V gene lookup returns CDR1 MNHEY and CDR2 SVGEGT. The CDR3 sequence is CASSFREGPRNQPQHF. Here the CDR3 DNA reads TGTGCCAGCAGTTTCCGGGAGGGCCCAAGAAATCAGCCCCAGCATTTT.

The rearrangement links TRBV6-1 to TRBJ2-1, with TRBD2 identical over 8 bases. Per germline, CDR1 MNHNS and CDR2 SASEGT. This CDR3 comprises 13 residues. V shed 3 bases and J 8 bases; nucleotides not matched to a gene: 3. In nucleotides, the CDR3 is TGTGCCAGCAGTGATCGGGGGGGATATGAGCAGTTCTTC. Protein product: CASSDRGGYEQFF.

The chain combines TRBV5-1 with TRBJ2-1, with TRBD2 identical over 10 bases. Germline lookup yields CDR1 SGHRS and CDR2 YFSETQ. Trimming at V came to 4 bases and at J to 8 bases, leaving 12 bases not matched to a gene. This CDR3 has 16 amino acids. The CDR3 nucleotides read TGCGCCAGCAGCGAGTCGAGCCTAGCGGGGGCGGATGAGCAGTTCTTC. This translates into CASSESSLAGADEQFF.

This sequence joins TRBV28 and TRBJ1-5, with a weak D call TRBD1 (6 bases). Looked up from germline, CDR1 is MDHEN and CDR2 is SYDVKM. The CDR3 has 14 residues. The V and J ends lost 3 bases and 4 bases respectively, with 10 bases between them. For the CDR3, the DNA is TGTGCCAGCAGTTTCCCGACAGGAAATCAGCCCCAGCATTTT. Its translation: CASSFPTGNQPQHF.

The genes are TRBV7-9 and TRBJ1-5; no clear D. CDR3 length: 14 amino acids. The V end was cut by 1 base, the J end by 5 bases, with 9 bases between. CDR1 and CDR2 from the germline V gene are SEHNR and FQNEAQ (reference sequence). DNA for the CDR3: TGTGCCAGCAGCTTAGGCCAGTCCCATCAGCCCCAGCATTTT. Its translation: CASSLGQSHQPQHF.

This sequence joins TRBV19 and TRBJ1-3; D gene unclear. CDR1 LNHDA and CDR2 SQIVND come from the germline V gene (reference sequence). The CDR3 is made up of 14 amino acids. Trimming stripped 2 bases from V and 7 bases from J, with 12 bases between. The CDR3 DNA reads TGTGCCAGTAGTATAATGGGCAAGGTGAACACCATATATTTT. As protein: CASSIMGKVNTIYF. The whole variable domain, remainder taken from reference TRBV19 and TRBJ1-3, is DGGITQSPKYLFRKEGQNVTLSCEQNLNHDAMYWYRQDPGQGLRLIYYSQIVNDFQKGDIAEGYSVSREKKESFPLTVTSAQKNPTAFYLCASSIMGKVNTIYFGEGSWLTVV.

The chain recombines TRBV19 with TRBJ2-2; weak D call: TRBD2 (5 bases). CDR3 size: 15 residues. The V and J ends lost 3 bases and 3 bases respectively, with 11 bases between them. Germline CDR1 and CDR2: LNHDA and SQIVND (reference sequence). This CDR3 is CASSISGIYTGELFF. CDR3 nucleotides: TGTGCCAGTAGTATCTCGGGGATATACACCGGGGAGCTGTTTTTT.

J is TRBJ2-7 and V is TRBV19; 7 nucleotides line up with TRBD1. Unmatched junction bases numbered 7, after V lost 5 bases and J lost 0 bases. The germline gives CDR1 LNHDA, CDR2 SQIVND (reference sequence). The CDR3 runs to 15 residues. Written as DNA, the CDR3 is TGTGCCAGTAGTTTTCGACAGGGAAACTCCTACGAGCAGTACTTC. Translation gives CASSFRQGNSYEQYF.

This sequence joins TRBV12-3 or TRBV12-4 and TRBJ2-7; D ambiguous. Trimming removed 5 bases from V and 1 base from J, with 9 bases in between. This CDR3 contains 13 residues. CDR3 sequence (DNA): TGTGCCAGCAGTGGCAGTGGTTCCTACGAGCAGTACTTC. It encodes CASSGSGSYEQYF.

The CDR3 sequence: CASSFGRAHGYTF. CDR3 DNA sequence: TGTGCCAGCAGTTTCGGCAGGGCGCATGGCTACACCTTC. The rearrangement links TRBV12-3 or TRBV12-4 to TRBJ1-2; D is perhaps TRBD1 (5 bases). V was pared by 3 bases and J by 6 bases, with 11 bases between. The CDR3 runs to 13 residues.

The chain combines TRBV6-5 with TRBJ1-1; D possibly corresponds to TRBD1 (6 bases). This CDR3 spans 13 amino acids. V was pared by 5 bases and J by 3 bases, with 10 bases between. Germline V gives CDR1 MNHEY, CDR2 SVGAGI. The CDR3: CASSRAGDTEAFF. In DNA form, the CDR3 reads TGTGCCAGCAGTAGGGCAGGGGACACTGAAGCTTTCTTT.

Details on this clone: At one of its ends the junction is not consistent with the germline gene, which may arise from a read error. The rearrangement joins TRBV10-3 to TRBJ1-5; TRBD1 agrees at 8 bases. The CDR3 is 12 residues long. Germline values: CDR1 ENHRY, CDR2 SYGVKD. CDR3 region: CAIKDPRGPEHF. As DNA, the CDR3 is TGTGCCATCAAAGATCCCAGGGGGCCCGAGCATTTT.

This chain connects TRBV7-3 to TRBJ2-1; D not certain. Germline V CDR1 and CDR2: SGHTA, FQGTGA. The CDR3 is 16 residues long. V dropped 3 bases and J dropped 7 bases, with 19 bases sitting between them. The CDR3 loop reads CASSFSYPSMRNEQFF. The CDR3, as DNA: TGTGCCAGCAGCTTTTCCTACCCTTCCATGAGGAATGAGCAGTTCTTC.

This clone was counted only a few times. V gene TRBV7-9 combines with J gene TRBJ1-2; 7 bases align to TRBD1. V trimming: 5 bases; J trimming: 0 bases; junction bases outside the gene matches: 6. This CDR3 spans 15 amino acids. Per germline, CDR1 SEHNR and CDR2 FQNEAQ (reference sequence). CDR3: CASSPRDRANYGYTF. Written as DNA, the CDR3 is TGTGCCAGCAGCCCCCGGGACAGAGCTAACTATGGCTACACCTTC.

This clone was detected once. The chain links TRBV28 to TRBJ2-1, with 7 nucleotides matching TRBD1. Germline loops: CDR1 MDHEN, CDR2 SYDVKM. The CDR3 runs to 13 residues. CDR3 sequence reads: CVSAQGAYNEQFF. The CDR3 DNA reads as TGTGTTTCGGCGCAGGGGGCCTACAATGAGCAGTTCTTC.